This record covers a single T cell receptor beta chain. These data are taken from a study of blood T cell repertoires in COVID-19. Recruits, aged about 18 to 100 years, lived in some 25 US areas. The study counted Cohort 3 donors as recovered given two negative PCRs, clearance, or symptom resolution. Germline CDR1 and CDR2: LGHDT and YNNKEL (reference sequence). Deletions cut 2 bases from V and 3 bases from J, with 10 bases between. The CDR3 is 14 residues long. In the authors' workflow: Amplification of reference gene primers provided the estimated nucleated cell counts. The assay was immunoSEQ multiplex PCR, and TCRdb's table has in-frame clones only and misses some. V and J calls and clone size are given by that table; D and trimming were obtained from the DNA. Of a few hundred thousand clones in the sample, approximately 90% were seen once.

Sequenced: PBMCs or T cells enriched from blood (not recorded which). The source is a woman aged 18-29 years who had recovered from COVID-19. The V and J genes are TRBV3-1 (or the pseudogene TRBV3-2) and TRBJ1-1; D is undetermined. CDR3 DNA: TGTGCCAGCAGCCAAACTGTGATTGACACTGAAGCTTTCTTT. This translates into CASSQTVIDTEAFF.